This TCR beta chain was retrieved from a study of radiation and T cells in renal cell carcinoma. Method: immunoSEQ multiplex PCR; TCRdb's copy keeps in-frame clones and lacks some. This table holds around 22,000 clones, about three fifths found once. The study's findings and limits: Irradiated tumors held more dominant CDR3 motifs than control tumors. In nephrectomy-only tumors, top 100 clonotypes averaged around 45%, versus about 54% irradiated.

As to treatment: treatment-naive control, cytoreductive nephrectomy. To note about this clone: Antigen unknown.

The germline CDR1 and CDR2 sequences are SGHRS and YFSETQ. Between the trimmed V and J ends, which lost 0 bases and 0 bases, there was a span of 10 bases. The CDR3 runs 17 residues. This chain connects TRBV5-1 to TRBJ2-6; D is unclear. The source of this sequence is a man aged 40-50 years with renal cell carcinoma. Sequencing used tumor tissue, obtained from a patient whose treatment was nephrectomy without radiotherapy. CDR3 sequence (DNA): TGCGCCAGCAGCTTGGGCCGGGCCCCCTCTGGGGCCAACGTCCTGACTTTC. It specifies CASSLGRAPSGANVLTF.